The sequence of this TCR beta chain was determined in a study of Ad26.COV2.S vaccination and SARS-CoV-2 variants. This clone was counted once. Treatment of the sample: some 19 received Ad26.COV2.S at low or high dose, single or two shots; about five received placebo; per-sample allocation not given. On day 63 after the first injection, vaccine and placebo recipients gave samples. Vaccination used an Ad26 vector expressing Wuhan-strain SARS-CoV-2 spike. The protocol was immunoSEQ multiplex PCR, while the TCRdb copy is restricted to in-frame clones and leaves out a portion. The sample has about 460,000 clones, about nine tenths seen once. The CDR3 consists of 11 residues. V gave up 8 bases and J gave up 7 bases, with 8 bases separating them.

The sequencing here drew on peripheral blood, taken in a trial of Ad26.COV2.S vaccine versus placebo. This TCR was sampled from a person aged 18-65 years who received the Ad26.COV2.S COVID-19 vaccine or a placebo. The chain is built from TRBV12-3 or TRBV12-4 and TRBJ1-4; a weak D match, TRBD1 (6 bases). DNA of the CDR3: TGTGCCAGCCAGGGGACTGAAAAACTGTTTTTT. Translating gives CASQGTEKLFF.